The rows below give T cell receptor beta chains drawn from one sample of a study of vaccination effects on CD4 cells after COVID-19. Their target antigens are unknown. Produced via immunoSEQ multiplex PCR; TCRdb's table is partial and in-frame only. The data hold 60,000 to 70,000 clones, with 81% observed a single time. Sequenced here: CD4+ T cells from PBMCs cultured with HCoV-229E spike peptides, sampled before COVID-19 vaccination. These receptors all stem from a human donor who received a COVID-19 vaccine. CDR3s include the opening cysteine and the closing phenylalanine or tryptophan. The D gene is left open where the match is weak. Clone size is stated in some rows and not others, as once, few, many or a class when expanded.

>TRBV5-1|-|TRBJ2-3|-
CASSLPGGSRTDTQYF
TGCGCCAGCAGCTTGCCGGGGGGCAGTAGAACAGATACGCAGTATTTT
>TRBV7-7|-|TRBJ2-6|-
CASSLRQGRLSGANVLTF
TGTGCCAGCAGCTTAAGGCAGGGGCGCCTCTCTGGGGCCAACGTCCTGACTTTC
>TRBV6-5|TRBD2|TRBJ2-1|-
CASKLKRGGLNEQFF
TGTGCCAGCAAATTGAAGCGGGGGGGCCTCAATGAGCAGTTCTTC
>TRBV29-1|-|TRBJ1-5|-
CSVGGLNQPQHF
TGCAGCGTGGGAGGGTTGAATCAGCCCCAGCATTTT
>TRBV9|TRBD1|TRBJ2-5|-
CASSGGQGDWETQYF
TGTGCCAGCAGCGGGGGACAGGGAGATTGGGAGACCCAGTACTTC
>TRBV5-1|-|TRBJ2-5|-
CASSSLGVLAQETQYF
TGCGCCAGCAGCTCACTAGGGGTCCTTGCCCAAGAGACCCAGTACTTC
>TRBV5-1|-|TRBJ1-2|-
CASSYGQGSGYTF
TGCGCCAGCAGTTACGGGCAGGGAAGCGGCTACACCTTC
>TRBV2|-|TRBJ1-2|-
CASSERGRGFGGYTF
TGTGCCAGCAGTGAGAGGGGCAGGGGCTTCGGTGGCTACACCTTC
>TRBV6-5|-|TRBJ1-6|few
CASSYQASPLHF
TGTGCCAGCAGTTACCAAGCCTCACCCCTCCACTTT
>TRBV5-1|-|TRBJ1-1|-
CASSFFDGNTEAFF
TGCGCCAGCAGCTTTTTTGACGGGAACACTGAAGCTTTCTTT
>TRBV6-5|-|TRBJ1-5|-
CASSRNSNQPQHF
TGTGCCAGCAGTCGCAATAGCAATCAGCCCCAGCATTTT